The rows below give T cell receptor beta chains drawn from one sample of a study of cytomegalovirus exposure and HLA in healthy donors. The method was immunoSEQ multiplex PCR; TCRdb's version includes in-frame clones alone and lacks a portion of them. This sample's clone table lists 65,000 to 85,000 clones. The sequenced sample consisted of PBMCs. Source of these receptors: a female donor in good health and CMV-seropositive. Each CDR3 is given with its conserved first and last residue. Fields, in order: D gene, J gene, V gene, clone size, CDR3 protein, CDR3 DNA. D genes are given only for firm matches. Clone size, where shown, is once, few, many, or a class for clones that have expanded.

d_call: TRBD2
j_call: TRBJ2-2
v_call: TRBV5-1
clone_size: NA
cdr3_aa: CASSAGLDGGELFF
cdr3_nt: TGCGCCAGCAGCGCGGGACTAGATGGCGGGGAGCTGTTTTTT

d_call: TRBD1
j_call: TRBJ2-7
v_call: TRBV27
clone_size: NA
cdr3_aa: CASRQQGPSYEQYF
cdr3_nt: TGTGCCAGCAGACAACAGGGGCCCTCCTACGAGCAGTACTTC

d_call: NA
j_call: TRBJ2-1
v_call: TRBV6-5
clone_size: NA
cdr3_aa: CASSYLPGNEQFF
cdr3_nt: TGTGCCAGCAGTTATTTGCCGGGCAATGAGCAGTTCTTC

d_call: TRBD2
j_call: TRBJ2-5
v_call: TRBV5-1
clone_size: NA
cdr3_aa: CASSLARVAGVWETQYF
cdr3_nt: TGCGCCAGCAGCTTGGCCCGGGTAGCGGGAGTGTGGGAGACCCAGTACTTC

d_call: TRBD1
j_call: TRBJ1-5
v_call: TRBV29-1
clone_size: NA
cdr3_aa: CSVRGQGNQPQHF
cdr3_nt: TGCAGCGTGCGCGGACAGGGCAATCAGCCCCAGCATTTT

d_call: NA
j_call: TRBJ2-7
v_call: TRBV4-3
clone_size: NA
cdr3_aa: CASSHKTAKVCEQYF
cdr3_nt: TGCGCCAGCAGCCACAAGACAGCAAAGGTATGCGAGCAGTACTTC

d_call: NA
j_call: TRBJ1-2
v_call: TRBV6-5
clone_size: NA
cdr3_aa: CASGTPNYGYTF
cdr3_nt: TGTGCCAGCGGGACACCCAACTATGGCTACACCTTC

d_call: NA
j_call: TRBJ2-7
v_call: TRBV15
clone_size: NA
cdr3_aa: CATSRAHSYEQYF
cdr3_nt: TGTGCCACCAGCAGAGCCCATTCCTACGAGCAGTACTTC

d_call: TRBD1
j_call: TRBJ1-2
v_call: TRBV7-6
clone_size: NA
cdr3_aa: CASRGTGSSGYTF
cdr3_nt: TGTGCCAGCAGAGGGACAGGGTCTAGTGGCTACACCTTC

d_call: NA
j_call: TRBJ2-5
v_call: TRBV6-5
clone_size: NA
cdr3_aa: CASSYQPGQETQYF
cdr3_nt: TGTGCCAGCAGTTACCAGCCGGGCCAAGAGACCCAGTACTTC

d_call: NA
j_call: TRBJ2-5
v_call: TRBV4-2
clone_size: NA
cdr3_aa: CASSQEREGMETQYF
cdr3_nt: TGTGCCAGCAGCCAAGAGCGAGAGGGAATGGAGACCCAGTACTTC

d_call: NA
j_call: TRBJ1-2
v_call: TRBV5-6
clone_size: NA
cdr3_aa: CASSLLQGGSYGYTF
cdr3_nt: TGTGCCAGCAGCTTGTTGCAGGGAGGGTCCTATGGCTACACCTTC

d_call: NA
j_call: TRBJ1-6
v_call: TRBV7-2
clone_size: NA
cdr3_aa: CASSLHLVGALHF
cdr3_nt: TGTGCCAGCAGCTTACATCTGGTTGGAGCCCTCCACTTT

d_call: TRBD1
j_call: TRBJ1-4
v_call: TRBV4-3
clone_size: NA
cdr3_aa: CASSQDWQGATNEKLFF
cdr3_nt: TGCGCCAGCAGCCAAGATTGGCAGGGGGCAACTAATGAAAAACTGTTTTTT

d_call: NA
j_call: TRBJ1-1
v_call: TRBV10-3
clone_size: NA
cdr3_aa: CAIRKTENTEAFF
cdr3_nt: TGTGCCATCAGAAAGACAGAGAACACTGAAGCTTTCTTT

d_call: TRBD1
j_call: TRBJ2-1
v_call: TRBV7-9
clone_size: NA
cdr3_aa: CASSLQRGTGNNEQFF
cdr3_nt: TGTGCCAGCAGCTTACAAAGGGGGACAGGAAACAATGAGCAGTTCTTC

d_call: TRBD2
j_call: TRBJ2-1
v_call: TRBV15
clone_size: NA
cdr3_aa: CATEKREEDNEQFF
cdr3_nt: TGTGCCACCGAAAAGCGGGAGGAAGACAATGAGCAGTTCTTC

d_call: TRBD2
j_call: TRBJ2-3
v_call: TRBV7-2
clone_size: NA
cdr3_aa: CASSSGLAVTDTQYF
cdr3_nt: TGTGCCAGCAGCTCGGGACTAGCGGTCACAGATACGCAGTATTTT

d_call: TRBD1
j_call: TRBJ2-6
v_call: TRBV28
clone_size: NA
cdr3_aa: CASRPQGAGANVLTF
cdr3_nt: TGTGCCAGCAGGCCACAGGGGGCTGGGGCCAACGTCCTGACTTTC

d_call: TRBD2
j_call: TRBJ2-3
v_call: TRBV7-3
clone_size: NA
cdr3_aa: CASRETSGGADTQYF
cdr3_nt: TGTGCCAGCAGGGAAACTAGCGGGGGGGCAGATACGCAGTATTTT

d_call: TRBD1
j_call: TRBJ1-1
v_call: TRBV18
clone_size: NA
cdr3_aa: CASSPRTGGEDTEAFF
cdr3_nt: TGTGCCAGCTCACCACGGACAGGGGGCGAGGACACTGAAGCTTTCTTT

d_call: NA
j_call: TRBJ2-3
v_call: TRBV9
clone_size: NA
cdr3_aa: CASSQQDGTSTDTQYF
cdr3_nt: TGTGCCAGCAGCCAACAGGACGGTACTAGCACAGATACGCAGTATTTT

d_call: TRBD2
j_call: TRBJ2-3
v_call: TRBV7-3
clone_size: NA
cdr3_aa: CASSLKMKREFVDTQYF
cdr3_nt: TGTGCCAGCAGCTTAAAAATGAAGCGGGAGTTTGTAGATACGCAGTATTTT

d_call: NA
j_call: TRBJ1-2
v_call: TRBV7-8
clone_size: NA
cdr3_aa: CASSPQEFYGYTF
cdr3_nt: TGTGCCAGCAGCCCCCAGGAATTCTATGGCTACACCTTC

d_call: NA
j_call: TRBJ2-5
v_call: TRBV6-5
clone_size: NA
cdr3_aa: CASSPVIQETQYF
cdr3_nt: TGTGCCAGCAGCCCCGTAATTCAAGAGACCCAGTACTTC

d_call: NA
j_call: TRBJ1-4
v_call: TRBV5-1
clone_size: NA
cdr3_aa: CASSPGGGRSEKLFF
cdr3_nt: TGCGCCAGCAGCCCCGGGGGGGGGCGAAGCGAAAAACTGTTTTTT

d_call: NA
j_call: TRBJ1-6
v_call: TRBV18
clone_size: NA
cdr3_aa: CASSPSGYNSPLHF
cdr3_nt: TGTGCCAGCTCACCATCGGGTTATAATTCACCCCTCCACTTT

d_call: NA
j_call: TRBJ1-1
v_call: TRBV2
clone_size: NA
cdr3_aa: CASRLNTGAFF
cdr3_nt: TGTGCCAGCAGGCTAAATACGGGAGCTTTCTTT

d_call: NA
j_call: TRBJ2-2
v_call: TRBV27
clone_size: NA
cdr3_aa: CASTHLTGNTGELFF
cdr3_nt: TGTGCCAGCACCCATTTGACAGGGAACACCGGGGAGCTGTTTTTT

d_call: TRBD2
j_call: TRBJ2-5
v_call: TRBV2
clone_size: NA
cdr3_aa: CASSDGGAGETQYF
cdr3_nt: TGTGCCAGCAGTGACGGGGGGGCCGGGGAGACCCAGTACTTC

d_call: NA
j_call: TRBJ1-1
v_call: TRBV6-5
clone_size: NA
cdr3_aa: CASSYRGAGNPEAFF
cdr3_nt: TGTGCCAGCAGTTACAGGGGCGCAGGGAACCCTGAAGCTTTCTTT

d_call: TRBD2
j_call: TRBJ2-5
v_call: TRBV5-1
clone_size: NA
cdr3_aa: CASSLVSGVQETQYF
cdr3_nt: TGCGCCAGCAGCTTGGTAAGCGGGGTCCAAGAGACCCAGTACTTC

d_call: TRBD1
j_call: TRBJ2-5
v_call: TRBV28
clone_size: NA
cdr3_aa: CASSPLTGGETQYF
cdr3_nt: TGTGCCAGCAGTCCACTTACAGGGGGAGAGACCCAGTACTTC

d_call: NA
j_call: TRBJ1-1
v_call: TRBV6-5
clone_size: NA
cdr3_aa: CASSYSTGNTEAFF
cdr3_nt: TGTGCCAGCAGTTACTCGACAGGGAACACTGAAGCTTTCTTT

d_call: TRBD1
j_call: TRBJ2-1
v_call: TRBV4-2
clone_size: medium-sized
cdr3_aa: CASSQDPTGGNEQFF
cdr3_nt: TGTGCCAGCAGCCAAGATCCGACAGGGGGCAATGAGCAGTTCTTC

d_call: NA
j_call: TRBJ1-2
v_call: TRBV28
clone_size: NA
cdr3_aa: CASSPSLGKDDQAYGYTF
cdr3_nt: TGTGCCAGCAGTCCCTCGCTTGGTAAAGATGATCAGGCCTATGGCTACACCTTC

d_call: NA
j_call: TRBJ1-1
v_call: TRBV29-1
clone_size: NA
cdr3_aa: CSVSRRLTGEGNTEAFF
cdr3_nt: TGCAGCGTCTCCCGAAGACTGACGGGGGAAGGGAACACTGAAGCTTTCTTT

d_call: TRBD2
j_call: TRBJ2-3
v_call: TRBV4-2
clone_size: NA
cdr3_aa: CASSQDLAADTQYF
cdr3_nt: TGTGCCAGCAGCCAAGATCTAGCGGCAGATACGCAGTATTTT

d_call: NA
j_call: TRBJ2-2
v_call: TRBV5-1
clone_size: NA
cdr3_aa: CASNIQGDGELFF
cdr3_nt: TGCGCCAGCAATATACAGGGTGACGGGGAGCTGTTTTTT

d_call: TRBD1
j_call: TRBJ1-2
v_call: TRBV6-1
clone_size: NA
cdr3_aa: CASSEVGTGTVDYTF
cdr3_nt: TGTGCCAGCAGTGAAGTTGGGACAGGTACGGTCGACTACACCTTC

d_call: NA
j_call: TRBJ2-5
v_call: TRBV7-2
clone_size: NA
cdr3_aa: CASSLSAGQETQYF
cdr3_nt: TGTGCCAGCAGCTTGTCAGCGGGCCAAGAGACCCAGTACTTC

d_call: NA
j_call: TRBJ1-3
v_call: TRBV18
clone_size: NA
cdr3_aa: CASSEGRYSGNTIYF
cdr3_nt: TGTGCCAGCTCGGAGGGACGGTATAGTGGAAACACCATATATTTT

d_call: NA
j_call: TRBJ2-6
v_call: TRBV29-1
clone_size: NA
cdr3_aa: CSVDAWGDSGANVLTF
cdr3_nt: TGCAGCGTTGATGCATGGGGGGACTCTGGGGCCAACGTCCTGACTTTC

d_call: NA
j_call: TRBJ2-7
v_call: TRBV30
clone_size: NA
cdr3_aa: CAWGRDSEQYF
cdr3_nt: TGTGCCTGGGGCAGGGATAGCGAGCAGTACTTC

d_call: NA
j_call: TRBJ2-3
v_call: TRBV7-9
clone_size: NA
cdr3_aa: CASSTRTRDTQYF
cdr3_nt: TGTGCCAGCAGCACGCGAACTCGGGATACGCAGTATTTT

d_call: TRBD1
j_call: TRBJ2-7
v_call: TRBV6-5
clone_size: NA
cdr3_aa: CASSYRGQGTYEQYF
cdr3_nt: TGTGCCAGCAGTTACAGGGGACAGGGTACCTACGAGCAGTACTTC

d_call: NA
j_call: TRBJ2-3
v_call: TRBV6-5
clone_size: NA
cdr3_aa: CASSPQPSVTDTQYF
cdr3_nt: TGTGCCAGCAGCCCTCAACCATCAGTCACAGATACGCAGTATTTT

d_call: NA
j_call: TRBJ2-7
v_call: TRBV7-9
clone_size: NA
cdr3_aa: CASSLERPGEQYF
cdr3_nt: TGTGCCAGCAGCTTAGAGCGGCCCGGCGAGCAGTACTTC